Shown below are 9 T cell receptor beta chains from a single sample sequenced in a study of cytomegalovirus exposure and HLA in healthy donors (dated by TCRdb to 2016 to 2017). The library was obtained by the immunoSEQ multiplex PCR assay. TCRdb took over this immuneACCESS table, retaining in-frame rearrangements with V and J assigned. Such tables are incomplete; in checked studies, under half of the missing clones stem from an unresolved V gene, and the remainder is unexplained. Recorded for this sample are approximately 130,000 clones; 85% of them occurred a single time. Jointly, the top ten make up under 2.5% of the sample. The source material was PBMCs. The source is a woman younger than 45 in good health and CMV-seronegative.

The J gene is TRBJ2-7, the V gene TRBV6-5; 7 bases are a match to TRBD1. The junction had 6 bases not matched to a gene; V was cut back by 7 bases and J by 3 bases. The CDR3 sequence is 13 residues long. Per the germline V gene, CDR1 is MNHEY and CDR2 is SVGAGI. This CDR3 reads CASNRDSSYEQYF. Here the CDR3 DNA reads TGTGCCAGCAACCGGGACAGTAGCTACGAGCAGTACTTC.

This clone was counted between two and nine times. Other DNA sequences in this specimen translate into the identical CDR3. The CDR3 loop reads CASSLSVQVGNTIYF. CDR3 coding DNA: TGTGCCAGCAGTTTATCCGTCCAGGTCGGAAACACCATATATTTT. The chain has TRBV27 and TRBJ1-3; D is unresolved. CDR3 length: 15 amino acids. Deletions cut 0 bases from V and 4 bases from J, with 10 bases between. The germline CDR1 and CDR2 sequences are MNHEY and SMNVEV (reference sequence).

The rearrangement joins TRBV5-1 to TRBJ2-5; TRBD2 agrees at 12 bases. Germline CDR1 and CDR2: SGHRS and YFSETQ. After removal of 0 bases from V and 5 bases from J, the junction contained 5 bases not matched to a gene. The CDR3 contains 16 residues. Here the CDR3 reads CASSLGLAGAGETQYF. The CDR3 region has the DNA TGCGCCAGCAGCTTGGGACTAGCGGGGGCCGGGGAGACCCAGTACTTC.

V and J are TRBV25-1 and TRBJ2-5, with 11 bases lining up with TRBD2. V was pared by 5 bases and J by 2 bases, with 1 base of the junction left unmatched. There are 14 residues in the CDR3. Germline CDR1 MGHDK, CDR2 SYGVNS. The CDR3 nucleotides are TGTGCCAGCAGTACTAGCGGGGGTCAAGAGACCCAGTACTTC. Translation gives CASSTSGGQETQYF.

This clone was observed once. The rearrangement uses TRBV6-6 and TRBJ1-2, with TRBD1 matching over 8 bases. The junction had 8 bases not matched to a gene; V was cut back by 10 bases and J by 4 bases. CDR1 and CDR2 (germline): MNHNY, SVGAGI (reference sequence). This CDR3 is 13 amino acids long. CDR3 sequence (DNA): TGTGCCATCGAGACAGGGGAGAGCTATGGCTACACCTTC. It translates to CAIETGESYGYTF.

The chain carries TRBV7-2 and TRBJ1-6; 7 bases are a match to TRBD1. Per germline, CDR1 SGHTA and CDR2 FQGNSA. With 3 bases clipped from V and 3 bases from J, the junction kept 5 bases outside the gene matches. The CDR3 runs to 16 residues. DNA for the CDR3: TGTGCCAGCAGCTTCGACAGGGCCCTCTATAATTCACCCCTCCACTTT. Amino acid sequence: CASSFDRALYNSPLHF.

CDR3 in amino acids: CASSFKQGSAEAFF. As DNA, the CDR3 is TGTGCCAGCAGCTTCAAACAGGGGTCCGCTGAAGCTTTCTTT. The gene calls are TRBV13 and TRBJ1-1; 7 bases match TRBD1. From germline, CDR1 is PRHDT and CDR2 FYEKMQ (reference sequence). The CDR3 runs to 14 residues. V lost 3 bases, J lost 6 bases, and 7 bases stayed unmatched.

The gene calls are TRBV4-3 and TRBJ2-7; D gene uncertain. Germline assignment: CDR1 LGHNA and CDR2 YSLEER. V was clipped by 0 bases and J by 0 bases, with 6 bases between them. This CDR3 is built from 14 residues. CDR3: CASSQDISSYEQYF. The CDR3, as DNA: TGCGCCAGCAGCCAAGACATCAGCTCCTACGAGCAGTACTTC.

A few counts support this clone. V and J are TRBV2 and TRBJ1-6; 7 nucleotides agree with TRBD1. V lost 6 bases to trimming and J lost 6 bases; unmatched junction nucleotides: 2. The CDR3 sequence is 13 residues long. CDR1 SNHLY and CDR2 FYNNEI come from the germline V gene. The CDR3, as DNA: TGTGCCAGCAGACGACAGGGTAATTCACCCCTCCACTTT. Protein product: CASRRQGNSPLHF.